The clone carrying this T cell receptor (beta chain) was seen at least ten times. The antigen remains unidentified. The source of the sample is a study of T cells after yellow fever vaccination. One entry per CDR3 protein, called by TCRdb with MiXCR from the 5' RACE reads. The sample consists of 68,000 or so distinct CDR3 sequences, approximately 7% of them appearing once. Study-wide results and limits: Just a small share of clonotypes turned up in the CD4 compartment as well as the CD8 compartment. Primary-vaccination clones mostly resurfaced post-booster (under 98% CD4, approximately 89% CD8).

The CDR3 runs 13 residues. Between the trimmed V and J ends, which lost 7 bases and 5 bases, there was a span of 14 bases. Germline V gene lookup returns CDR1 MNHEY and CDR2 SVGAGI. The source of this sequence is a man aged 18 to 35 who received the YFV17D yellow fever vaccine. The material sequenced was CD8+ T cells sorted from PBMCs, taken approximately 47 days after the first yellow fever vaccination. The gene calls are TRBV6-5 and TRBJ2-5; D gene unclear. CDR3 region: CASKLRLMETQYF. CDR3 sequence (DNA): TGTGCCAGCAAGCTTCGGCTGATGGAGACCCAGTACTTC.